The T cell receptor beta chain under discussion was sequenced for a study of spatial heterogeneity in lung cancer. Study summary: A consistent excess of beta-chain over alpha-chain sequences was detected.

TCRdb reprocessed the 5' RACE reads via MiXCR and lists one record per CDR3 protein. The sample shows about 47,000 distinct CDR3 sequences, roughly 10% of them seen only once. As for this clonotype: Its cognate antigen is unknown.

General observations from the study: Blood contained ubiquitous expanded tumor TCRs more at resection than at follow-up.

The V gene's germline CDR1 is MDHEN and CDR2 SYDVKM. V lost 3 bases to trimming and J lost 5 bases; unmatched junction nucleotides: 7. The CDR3 runs 16 residues. Noted time point: blood at routine non-recurrence follow-up after resection. Sample: PBMCs, taken at follow-up. The chain couples TRBV28 to TRBJ2-2; TRBD1 aligns across 9 bases. The clonotype originates from a male donor with early-stage non-small cell lung cancer. The CDR3 bases are TGTGCCAGCAGTTTGGATACAGGGGGCTGGACCGGGGAGCTGTTTTTT. This sequence encodes CASSLDTGGWTGELFF.